This entry lists 13 T cell receptor beta chains sequenced from one sample in a study of Ad26.COV2.S vaccination and SARS-CoV-2 variants. Assay used: immunoSEQ multiplex PCR; TCRdb lists only in-frame clones, some missing. The data hold hundreds of thousands of clones, with more than 75% observed a single time. Described treatment: over 15 received Ad26.COV2.S at low or high dose, single or two shots; 5 received placebo; per-sample allocation not given. On day 63 after the first injection, vaccine and placebo recipients gave samples. The sample consisted of peripheral blood, taken in a trial of Ad26.COV2.S vaccine versus placebo. These receptor sequences come from a person aged 18 to 59 who received the Ad26.COV2.S COVID-19 vaccine or a placebo.

The CDR3 here is CASSYRATNEKLFF. The CDR3 DNA reads TGTGCCAGCAGCTACAGAGCAACTAATGAAAAACTGTTTTTT. The chain combines TRBV6-4 with TRBJ1-4; unclear D gene. Trimming took 6 bases from V and 0 from J, leaving 8 bases between them. The length of the CDR3 is 14 residues. Looked up from germline, CDR1 is MRHNA and CDR2 is SNTAGT.

The rearrangement joins TRBV2 to TRBJ1-4, with 7 bases aligning to TRBD1. The CDR3 sequence is 16 residues long. V lost 5 bases and J lost 2; bases outside the gene matches: 8. Germline values: CDR1 SNHLY, CDR2 FYNNEI. As DNA, the CDR3 is TGTGCCAGCAGTTCACGACAGGGTTCGACTAATGAAAAACTGTTTTTT. It encodes CASSSRQGSTNEKLFF.

V and J are TRBV6-5 and TRBJ2-1; 8 nucleotides align to TRBD2. The CDR3 spans 14 residues. V was clipped by 10 bases and J by 2 bases; unmatched bases: 7. Germline lookup yields CDR1 MNHEY and CDR2 SVGAGI. CDR3: CATFSGGAYNEQFF. The CDR3 region has the DNA TGTGCCACCTTTTCCGGGGGGGCCTACAATGAGCAGTTCTTC.

J is TRBJ2-7 and V is TRBV6-6; D could derive from TRBD1 or TRBD2 (5 bases each). This CDR3 comprises 12 residues. From germline, CDR1 is MNHNY and CDR2 SVGAGI (reference sequence). V was shortened by 2 bases and J by 12 bases, with 14 bases between the two germline ends. The CDR3 nucleotides read TGTGCCAGCAGTTACGAGGGACGAAGGTGGTACTTC. Its protein product is CASSYEGRRWYF.

On this clone itself: Possible read error: a much larger clone is one base away. Other DNA sequences in the sample encode the same CDR3. The chain employs TRBV11-2 and TRBJ2-1; 11 bases align to TRBD2. Germline CDR1 is SGHAT and CDR2 is FQNNGV. There are 14 residues in the CDR3. V was clipped by 1 base and J by 10 bases; unmatched bases: 3. CDR3 sequence: CASSLVAGGGEQFF. CDR3 nucleotides: TGTGCCAGCAGCTTAGTAGCGGGGGGGGGCGAGCAGTTCTTC.

V and J are TRBV5-1 and TRBJ1-5, with 7 bases identical to TRBD1. Trimming took 0 bases from V and 2 from J; bases not matched to a gene: 2. The germline CDR1 and CDR2 sequences are SGHRS and YFSETQ. The CDR3 loop spans 15 amino acids. The CDR3 coding sequence is TGCGCCAGCAGCTTGGAAGGGGGCGGCAATCAGCCCCAGCATTTT. Protein sequence: CASSLEGGGNQPQHF.

The V and J genes are TRBV5-1 and TRBJ2-5, with TRBD2 matching 7 bases. Germline trimming cut 5 bases from V and 5 bases from J; bases unmatched to any gene: 12. Germline V gives CDR1 SGHRS, CDR2 YFSETQ. The CDR3 is made up of 15 amino acids. CDR3 in amino acids: CASRVGTTLGETQYF. As DNA, the CDR3 is TGCGCCAGCAGAGTGGGGACTACCCTTGGGGAGACCCAGTACTTC.

The chain couples TRBV2 to TRBJ2-7; D is perhaps TRBD1 or TRBD2 (5 bases each). Germline CDR1 SNHLY, CDR2 FYNNEI. This CDR3 is 15 amino acids long. Trimming pared 6 bases from V and 0 bases from J, leaving 15 bases between. CDR3 in amino acids: CASRAGATSSYEQYF. As DNA, the CDR3 is TGTGCCAGCAGGGCCGGGGCAACCTCCTCCTACGAGCAGTACTTC.

The chain couples TRBV7-6 to TRBJ2-2; maybe TRBD1 (7 bases). The CDR3 is made up of 17 amino acids. Trimming stripped 3 bases from V and 3 bases from J, with 17 bases between. Germline lookup yields CDR1 SGHVS and CDR2 FNYEAQ. CDR3 bases: TGTGCCAGCAGCTTGACGACAGGGAGGTTTGACACCGGGGAGCTGTTTTTT. Translating it yields CASSLTTGRFDTGELFF.

This chain uses TRBV9 with TRBJ2-6, with 10 bases matching TRBD1. The V segment lost 0 bases and the J segment 2 bases; nucleotides outside the gene matches: 17. Germline CDR1 SGDLS, CDR2 YYNGEE. The length of the CDR3 is 22 residues. The CDR3, as DNA: TGTGCCAGCAGCGTAGCTACTGAGAGCCTCGACAGGGGGCAAGCTGGGGCCAACGTCCTGACTTTC. It specifies CASSVATESLDRGQAGANVLTF.

This clone has only one observation. J is TRBJ2-3 and V is TRBV6-1; TRBD2 matches 11 bases. This CDR3 region has 17 residues. With 4 bases clipped from V and 3 bases from J, the junction kept 9 bases outside the gene matches. Germline V gene data show CDR1 as MNHNS and CDR2 as SASEGT. The DNA for the CDR3 is TGTGCCAGCAGTGTGAGTAGCGGGGGGGCCGGAACAGATACGCAGTATTTT. This encodes CASSVSSGGAGTDTQYF.

V is TRBV20-1 and J is TRBJ2-5; D uncertain. Trimming removed 3 bases from V and 4 bases from J, with 6 bases in between. Germline V CDR1 and CDR2: DFQATT, SNEGSKA (reference sequence). The CDR3 runs 11 residues. CDR3 nucleotides: TGCAGTGCTAGTTCCCGAGAGACCCAGTACTTC. Residues: CSASSRETQYF.

J is TRBJ1-1 and V is TRBV28; TRBD1 matches at 7 bases. V shed 6 bases and J 5 bases; nucleotides not matched to a gene: 9. The CDR3 sequence is 14 residues long. The germline V gene encodes CDR1 MDHEN and CDR2 SYDVKM. For the CDR3, the DNA is TGTGCCAGCAGCCTTACAGGGGTAGGGACTGAAGCTTTCTTT. Translation gives CASSLTGVGTEAFF.